Below are 19 T cell receptor beta chains sequenced from a single sample in a study of cytomegalovirus exposure and HLA in healthy donors (TCRdb year 2017). Libraries came from the immunoSEQ multiplex PCR assay. A mixture of 60 forward primers for TCR Vbeta segments and 13 reverse primers for TCR Jbeta segments was used in the multiplex PCR. Entries here come from immuneACCESS through TCRdb and include only in-frame sequences with V and J called. Some clones fail to appear in such tables; in the studies checked, an unresolved V gene covers under half of the shortfall, and the cause of the remainder is unknown. The sample profile shows 100,000 to 150,000 clones; around 77% of them were found once. The biggest ten clones account for roughly 1% of the sample. The sequenced sample consisted of PBMCs. These receptor sequences come from an older woman in good health and CMV-seronegative.

The chain couples TRBV28 to TRBJ1-5; D perhaps matches TRBD1 (5 bases). Trimming took 2 bases from V and 0 from J, leaving 17 bases between them. In germline, CDR1 is MDHEN, CDR2 SYDVKM. There are 18 residues in the CDR3. The chain's CDR3 is CASSLGQGTSYSNQPQHF. For the CDR3, the DNA is TGTGCCAGCAGTTTAGGCCAGGGAACGAGCTATAGCAATCAGCCCCAGCATTTT.

This clone appeared a few times. The V and J genes are TRBV6-1 and TRBJ1-2; D may be TRBD1 (6 bases). Germline V lookup: CDR1 MNHNS, CDR2 SASEGT. The V end was cut by 3 bases, the J end by 7 bases, with 15 bases between. This CDR3 spans 14 amino acids. CDR3 in amino acids: CASSEVGGAGGYTF. The CDR3 coding sequence is TGTGCCAGCAGTGAGGTGGGGGGGGCCGGTGGCTACACCTTC.

The CDR3 protein is CASSLQGGGETQYF. Here the CDR3 DNA reads TGTGCCAGCAGTTTACAGGGGGGGGGAGAGACCCAGTACTTC. The chain couples TRBV6-5 to TRBJ2-5; TRBD1 might be the D (8 bases). Trimming took 4 bases from V and 4 from J, leaving 13 bases between them. The CDR3 contains 14 residues. CDR1 is MNHEY, CDR2 SVGAGI, per germline.

V gene TRBV6-5 combines with J gene TRBJ2-2; weak D call: TRBD1 (5 bases). The CDR3 is 15 residues long. The germline CDR1 and CDR2 sequences are MNHEY and SVGAGI. The germline V and J ends were trimmed by 5 bases and 3 bases, with 13 bases remaining between them. CDR3 protein: CASSTRTRDTGELFF. CDR3 DNA: TGTGCCAGCAGTACCAGGACACGAGACACCGGGGAGCTGTTTTTT.

The rearrangement uses TRBV30 and TRBJ2-3, with TRBD2 identical over 8 bases. The germline CDR1 and CDR2 sequences are GTSNPN and SVGIG (reference sequence). The CDR3 totals 16 residues. With V trimmed by 0 bases and J by 3 bases, 8 bases remained unmatched. CDR3 protein: CAWSVGFGTRTDTQYF. DNA for the CDR3: TGTGCCTGGAGTGTAGGGTTTGGGACTAGAACAGATACGCAGTATTTT. The entire variable domain, with the rest obtained from reference TRBV30 and TRBJ2-3, is as follows: SQTIHQWPATLVQPVGSPLSLECTVEGTSNPNLYWYRQAAGRGLQLLFYSVGIGQISSEVPQNLSASRPQDRQFILSSKKLLLSDSGFYLCAWSVGFGTRTDTQYFGPGTRLTVL.

CDR3 loop: CASSRRASGLDEQFF. In DNA, the CDR3 is TGCGCCAGCAGCCGGAGGGCTAGCGGGTTGGATGAGCAGTTCTTC. The J gene is TRBJ2-1, the V gene TRBV4-1; 8 nucleotides line up with TRBD2. Losses at the gene ends were 4 bases for V and 8 bases for J; bases not matched to a gene: 10. This CDR3 region has 15 residues. Germline loops: CDR1 MGHRA, CDR2 YSYEKL.

CDR3: CASSSVAPGSYEQYF. Here the CDR3 DNA reads TGTGCCAGCAGTTCCGTAGCGCCCGGCTCCTACGAGCAGTACTTC. This chain joins TRBV28 and TRBJ2-7; D may be TRBD2 (5 bases). Trimming removed 4 bases at V and 0 bases at J, with 13 bases between. CDR3 length: 15 amino acids. The germline gives CDR1 MDHEN, CDR2 SYDVKM.

The chain carries TRBV7-2 and TRBJ2-7; maybe TRBD1 (5 bases). Germline assignment: CDR1 SGHTA and CDR2 FQGNSA. The CDR3 contains 14 residues. With 3 bases removed from V and 3 bases from J, the gap between germline ends came to 12 bases. The chain's CDR3 is CASSLGQGGYEQYF. CDR3 in DNA: TGTGCCAGCAGCTTGGGGCAGGGCGGCTACGAGCAGTACTTC.

V gene TRBV12-5 combines with J gene TRBJ1-1; D unclear. Germline V CDR1 and CDR2: LGHNT, FRNRAP. The CDR3 loop spans 13 amino acids. The ends were cut back, 7 bases at V and 5 bases at J, with 14 bases in the middle. In DNA, the CDR3 is TGTGCTAGTGCCTGGTGGGAGGATACTGAAGCTTTCTTT. This encodes CASAWWEDTEAFF.

Only a few counts were recorded for this clone. The chain recombines TRBV7-3 with TRBJ2-1, with 11 nucleotides matching TRBD2. This CDR3 is 15 amino acids long. The ends lost 4 bases at V and 2 bases at J; junction bases unmatched: 1. The V gene's germline CDR1 is SGHTA and CDR2 FQGTGA. The CDR3 DNA reads TGTGCCAGCAGCTCGGGACTAGCGGCCTACAATGAGCAGTTCTTC. It yields the protein CASSSGLAAYNEQFF.

The rearrangement uses TRBV14 and TRBJ1-1; the D gene is possibly TRBD1 (5 bases). The germline gives CDR1 SGHDN, CDR2 FVKESK. CDR3 length: 15 residues. V was trimmed by 3 bases and J by 3 bases, leaving 14 bases between them. The CDR3 is CASSQFPRRDTEAFF. The CDR3 nucleotides read TGTGCCAGCAGCCAGTTCCCGCGCAGGGACACTGAAGCTTTCTTT.

This rearrangement joins TRBV10-1 to TRBJ2-1; possible D gene TRBD1, 6 bases. Germline V gives CDR1 WNHNN, CDR2 SYGVQD (reference sequence). The V end lost 0 bases, the J end lost 0 bases, and 6 bases lay between the germline ends. CDR3 length: 15 residues. The CDR3 DNA reads as TGCGCCAGCAGTGAGTCAGGGGGCTCCTACAATGAGCAGTTCTTC. Protein product: CASSESGGSYNEQFF.

The CDR3 DNA follows: TGCGCCAGCAGCTTGGGAGCGGGGGCCGAGGAGACCCAGTACTTC. It is translated as CASSLGAGAEETQYF. This chain connects TRBV5-1 to TRBJ2-5, with 8 bases matching TRBD2. CDR3 length equals 15 residues. Germline CDR1 is SGHRS and CDR2 is YFSETQ. J gave up 5 bases and V 0 bases, and 6 bases lay outside the gene matches.

About this clone itself: The sample holds other DNA sequences that translate to the same CDR3. This rearrangement joins TRBV6-5 to TRBJ1-1; 7 bases agree with TRBD1. Germline V gene lookup returns CDR1 MNHEY and CDR2 SVGAGI. J was trimmed by 4 bases and V by 6 bases; bases with no gene match: 5. The length of the CDR3 is 13 residues. The CDR3 here is CASSSDRVTEAFF. The CDR3 DNA reads TGTGCCAGCAGCTCTGACAGGGTCACTGAAGCTTTCTTT.

In its sample, this clone was seen a few times. The rearrangement links TRBV7-2 to TRBJ2-6; TRBD2 matches 10 bases. The CDR3 extends over 16 amino acids. Per germline, CDR1 SGHTA and CDR2 FQGNSA. With V trimmed by 3 bases and J by 2 bases, 1 base remained unmatched. CDR3 region: CASSFGTSAGANVLTF. In nucleotides, the CDR3 is TGTGCCAGCAGCTTTGGGACTAGCGCTGGGGCCAACGTCCTGACTTTC.

The chain recombines TRBV5-1 with TRBJ1-1, with 9 bases identical to TRBD1. This CDR3 comprises 16 residues. J was trimmed by 3 bases and V by 5 bases; bases with no gene match: 11. Germline lookup yields CDR1 SGHRS and CDR2 YFSETQ. The CDR3 region has the DNA TGCGCCAGCAGGGCGGGACAGGGCCGTACGGACACTGAAGCTTTCTTT. It encodes CASRAGQGRTDTEAFF.

In its sample, this clone was seen once. The V gene is TRBV29-1, the J gene TRBJ1-5; the D gene is possibly TRBD1 (6 bases). The CDR3 loop spans 14 amino acids. The germline V and J ends were trimmed by 6 bases and 0 bases, with 12 bases remaining between them. Per the germline V gene, CDR1 is SQVTM and CDR2 is ANQGSEA. In nucleotides, the CDR3 is TGCAGCGTGGCAGGGGCTAATAGCAATCAGCCCCAGCATTTT. This sequence encodes CSVAGANSNQPQHF.

The chain combines TRBV7-3 with TRBJ2-7; possibly TRBD2 for D (6 bases). Trimming left V 1 base short and J 4 bases short, with 8 bases between. The germline V gene encodes CDR1 SGHTA and CDR2 FQGTGA. The length of the CDR3 is 13 residues. The CDR3: CASSLNGGYEQYF. In DNA form, the CDR3 reads TGTGCCAGCAGCTTAAACGGGGGATACGAGCAGTACTTC. Full variable domain (missing parts from reference TRBV7-3 and TRBJ2-7): GAGVSQTPSNKVTEKGKYVELRCDPISGHTALYWYRQSLGQGPEFLIYFQGTGAADDSGLPNDRFFAVRPEGSVSTLKIQRTERGDSAVYLCASSLNGGYEQYFGPGTRLTVT.

J is TRBJ2-7 and V is TRBV5-6; perhaps TRBD2 as D (6 bases). Trimming left V 0 bases short and J 2 bases short, with 15 bases between. The CDR3 contains 16 residues. CDR1 and CDR2 (germline): SGHDT, YYEEEE. CDR3 in DNA: TGTGCCAGCAGCTTGGGGAGCCGGGAGAACCCCTACGAGCAGTACTTC. Amino acid sequence: CASSLGSRENPYEQYF.